Each of the 8 T cell receptor beta chains below was sequenced from the same sample in a study of Graves' ophthalmopathy and Graves' hyperthyroidism. For repertoire sequencing, the TCR beta CDR3 regions were amplified from RNA transcripts. The first round was an RT-PCR with HTBI primers, and the second round was a multiplex PCR. MiXCR, run by TCRdb on the multiplex PCR reads, gives a single entry per CDR3 protein. The data hold hundreds of thousands of distinct CDR3 sequences, with about two fifths observed a single time. The specimen sequenced was peripheral blood. These receptors were collected from an adult man with Graves' ophthalmopathy.

The chain links TRBV7-9 to TRBJ1-1, with D tentatively TRBD1 (5 bases). Looked up from germline, CDR1 is SEHNR and CDR2 is FQNEAQ (reference sequence). V was cut by 6 bases and J by 0 bases, with 14 bases left in between. The CDR3 length is 15 residues. CDR3 DNA: TGTGCCAGCAGTGCCACGGAGGGGATGAACACTGAAGCTTTCTTT. This sequence encodes CASSATEGMNTEAFF.

Comment on this clonotype: As the CDR3 is not closed by the conserved phenylalanine or tryptophan, this likely results from a read error. V and J are TRBV13 and TRBJ2-6, with TRBD1 identical over 9 bases. Germline CDR1 PRHDT, CDR2 FYEKMQ (reference sequence). The CDR3 spans 19 residues. V lost 0 bases to trimming and J lost 3 bases; unmatched junction nucleotides: 9. In DNA form, the CDR3 reads TGTGCCAGCAGCTTAGGCCCAACAGGGGGCGTTTATGGGGCCAACGTCCTGACTCCA. Translation gives CASSLGPTGGVYGANVLTP.

This clonotype was recorded at least ten times. This chain joins TRBV19 and TRBJ2-5; perhaps D is TRBD1 or TRBD2 (6 bases each). The CDR3 has 15 residues. V was trimmed by 3 bases and J by 2 bases, leaving 13 bases between them. Germline lookup yields CDR1 LNHDA and CDR2 SQIVND (reference sequence). CDR3 in amino acids: CASSIAGHRQETQYF. CDR3 DNA: TGTGCCAGTAGTATCGCGGGACACCGTCAAGAGACCCAGTACTTC.

This chain uses TRBV6-6 with TRBJ1-1, with D possibly TRBD1 on 5 matching bases. CDR1 is MNHNY and CDR2 is SVGAGI in the germline V gene (reference sequence). The CDR3 length is 15 residues. Trimming cost V 2 bases and J 1 base, with 11 bases left between them. As DNA, the CDR3 is TGTGCCAGCAGTTACGGGGCAGGGAGGAACACTGAAGCTTTCTTT. This sequence encodes CASSYGAGRNTEAFF.

To note about this clonotype: The conserved phenylalanine or tryptophan normally closing the CDR3 is absent here, so this likely arose from a read error. This chain uses TRBV25-1 with TRBJ1-6; 10 bases are a match to TRBD1. The CDR3 is made up of 18 amino acids. From germline, CDR1 is MGHDK and CDR2 SYGVNS. V dropped 5 bases and J dropped 8; count of bases not matched to a gene: 15. CDR3 DNA: TGTGCCAGCAGTTTATCGGGGGTCGGGACAGGGGATTATTCACCCCTCCACCTT. It yields the protein CASSLSGVGTGDYSPLHL.

This chain connects TRBV9 to TRBJ2-2; D gene uncertain. The V end was cut by 0 bases, the J end by 3 bases, with 6 bases between. This CDR3 has 14 amino acids. Germline loops: CDR1 SGDLS, CDR2 YYNGEE. The CDR3 sequence: CASSVATDTGELFF. The CDR3 nucleotides are TGTGCCAGCAGCGTAGCGACGGACACCGGGGAGCTGTTTTTT.

Concerning this clonotype: Mismatch with germline at one junction end may stem from a read error. V and J are TRBV7-6 and TRBJ1-6; D gene unclear. The V gene's germline CDR1 is SGHVS and CDR2 FNYEAQ. The CDR3 extends over 15 amino acids. CDR3 sequence: CASSLVGSLNSPLHF. CDR3 sequence (DNA): TGTGCCAGCAGTTTAGTAGGGAGCCTCAATTCACCCCTCCACTTT.

This clonotype came up many times. The chain links TRBV7-2 to TRBJ2-7, with 7 bases lining up with TRBD2. V lost 0 bases to trimming and J lost 3 bases; unmatched junction nucleotides: 2. The CDR3 has 14 amino acids. CDR1 SGHTA and CDR2 FQGNSA come from the germline V gene. The CDR3 loop reads CASSLAGRGYEQYF. The CDR3 region has the DNA TGTGCCAGCAGCTTAGCAGGGAGGGGCTACGAGCAGTACTTC.